The 10 T cell receptor beta chains reported below all come from one sample, sequenced in a study of control samples from healthy donors and cancer patients. Profiling relied on immunoSEQ multiplex PCR, and the TCRdb table lists in-frame clones only, not all of them. Of approximately 60,000 clones in the sample, 75% to 95% were seen once. The sample comprised PBMCs. These receptors all stem from a young man with colorectal cancer.

J is TRBJ1-6 and V is TRBV6-6; D is undetermined. V lost 4 bases to trimming and J lost 0 bases, with 10 bases between them. The CDR3 has 16 residues. Germline CDR1 is MNHNY and CDR2 is SVGAGI (reference sequence). This chain's CDR3 is CASSSPGRSYNSPLHF. CDR3 DNA: TGTGCCAGCAGTTCTCCTGGCCGCTCCTATAATTCACCCCTCCACTTT.

The genes are TRBV11-2 and TRBJ1-1; 8 bases are shared with TRBD1. The germline CDR1 and CDR2 sequences are SGHAT and FQNNGV. The CDR3 loop spans 13 amino acids. Trimming at V came to 8 bases and at J to 1 base, leaving 3 bases not matched to a gene. Here the CDR3 DNA reads TGTGCCAGCGGGGGACAGGCGAACACTGAAGCTTTCTTT. Its protein is CASGGQANTEAFF.

The chain joins TRBV5-1 to TRBJ2-5; D call uncertain. There are 14 residues in the CDR3. Trimming shortened V by 0 bases and J by 5 bases, and 11 bases separated the two germline ends. Germline V lookup: CDR1 SGHRS, CDR2 YFSETQ. The CDR3 nucleotides are TGCGCCAGCAGCTTGGCAGTCTATACCGAGACCCAGTACTTC. Encoded protein: CASSLAVYTETQYF. The full variable domain, completed using reference TRBV5-1 and TRBJ2-5, is KAGVTQTPRYLIKTRGQQVTLSCSPISGHRSVSWYQQTPGQGLQFLFEYFSETQRNKGNFPGRFSGRQFSNSRSEMNVSTLELGDSALYLCASSLAVYTETQYFGPGTRLLVL.

The V and J genes are TRBV7-4 and TRBJ1-2; D remains ambiguous. The CDR3 totals 21 residues. Trimming removed 3 bases at V and 2 bases at J, with 31 bases between. Germline V lookup: CDR1 SGHVT, CDR2 SQSDAQ. The CDR3 DNA reads as TGTGCCAGCAGCTTGGAGAAGGAAGAGTCGGCAGGCCGCCCGAGGAACTATGGCTACACCTTC. Its translation is CASSLEKEESAGRPRNYGYTF.

The rearrangement links TRBV7-8 to TRBJ2-7, with 7 bases matching TRBD2. V was pared by 6 bases and J by 2 bases, with 10 bases of the junction left unmatched. Germline V gene lookup returns CDR1 SGHVS and CDR2 FQNEAQ. The CDR3 is 15 residues long. CDR3 region: CASSRGDGTTYEQYV. The DNA of the CDR3 is TGTGCCAGCAGTCGAGGGGATGGGACTACCTACGAGCAGTACGTC.

A word on this clone: The junction does not match germline at one end; this may be a read error. The rearrangement links TRBV5-4 to TRBJ2-1, with TRBD2 identical over 7 bases. This CDR3 contains 14 residues. Germline-derived CDR1 and CDR2 are SGHNT and YYREEE (reference sequence). The CDR3 DNA reads as TGTGCCAGCAGCCCGGGGCCCGCGGGGGTCTTTCATGTCTTC. As protein: CASSPGPAGVFHVF.

The chain couples TRBV7-2 to TRBJ2-1; TRBD2 matches at 9 bases. J gave up 9 bases and V 5 bases, and 14 bases lay outside the gene matches. Germline V gives CDR1 SGHTA, CDR2 FQGNSA. This CDR3 is 16 amino acids long. The CDR3 spells CASSPRSGGGVSEQFF. DNA of the CDR3: TGTGCCAGCAGCCCCCGAAGCGGCGGGGGGGTTAGTGAGCAGTTCTTC.

This clone was detected a few times. This chain connects TRBV21-1 to TRBJ1-6. TRBV21-1 is labeled a pseudogene. CDR3 length: 17 amino acids. The CDR3 DNA is TGTGCCAGCAGCAAAGCGCTCGCTCGCTCCTATAATTCACCCCTCCACTTT. Amino acids: CASSKALARSYNSPLHF.

The rearrangement uses TRBV6-5 and TRBJ1-5; no reliable D call. Germline CDR1 MNHEY, CDR2 SVGAGI. V was trimmed by 5 bases and J by 7 bases, leaving 9 bases between them. The CDR3 loop spans 12 amino acids. CDR3 sequence reads: CASSTGRQPQHF. CDR3 sequence (DNA): TGTGCCAGCAGTACCGGTAGGCAGCCCCAGCATTTT.

The chain couples TRBV9 to TRBJ2-7; D could derive from TRBD1 or TRBD2 (5 bases each). Trimming stripped 4 bases from V and 0 bases from J, with 8 bases between. Germline V gene lookup returns CDR1 SGDLS and CDR2 YYNGEE. This CDR3 is built from 13 residues. CDR3 coding DNA: TGTGCCAGCAGCCCGGGGCTCTCCTACGAGCAGTACTTC. Protein: CASSPGLSYEQYF. The variable domain in full, with the rest retrieved from reference TRBV9 and TRBJ2-7, is DSGVTQTPKHLITATGQRVTLRCSPRSGDLSVYWYQQSLDQGLQFLIQYYNGEERAKGNILERFSAQQFPDLHSELNLSSLELGDSALYFCASSPGLSYEQYFGPGTRLTVT.